A single T cell receptor (beta chain) is shown here with its context. As originally analysed: Nucleated cell number was recorded as an estimate derived from reference gene primer amplification. The repertoire was sequenced with immunoSEQ multiplex PCR; TCRdb's copy has only in-frame clones and lacks some. That table is the source of V, J and clone size, and D and trimming were worked out from the DNA. The table includes around 15,000 clones, around four fifths detected once. The sample comes from a study of blood T cell repertoires in COVID-19. For the study at large: The origin of the acute and convalescent COVID-19 samples was the United States, Italy and Spain. PBMCs, B-cell-depleted T cells, or T cells were the source of the cDNA or gDNA that made up the material.

V was pared by 5 bases and J by 1 base, with 6 bases of the junction left unmatched. The germline CDR1 and CDR2 sequences are SNHLY and FYNNEI. This CDR3 comprises 15 residues. The TCR was taken from a man aged 70 or older with active or convalescent COVID-19. The sequenced sample consisted of peripheral blood. The V call is TRBV2, the J call TRBJ2-3; 7 bases align to TRBD1. The chain's CDR3 is CASSLDRAGTDTQYF. The DNA for the CDR3 is TGTGCCAGCAGTCTCGACAGGGCCGGCACAGATACGCAGTATTTT.